This T cell receptor beta chain was sequenced for a study of blood T cell repertoires in COVID-19. Overall study context: Sites across the United States, Italy and Spain contributed samples from acute and convalescent COVID-19. Sources were T cells, B-cell-depleted T cells, or PBMCs; the material itself was cDNA or gDNA.

The CDR3 runs to 15 residues. V lost 3 bases to trimming and J lost 6 bases; unmatched junction nucleotides: 5. The germline V gene encodes CDR1 MGHDK and CDR2 SYGVNS. The count of this clone is one. Per the authors' pipeline: Reference gene primer amplification gave nucleated cell count estimates. Only in-frame clones appear in the TCRdb table, and some are missing; sequencing was by immunoSEQ multiplex PCR. V, J and clone size are taken as reported in that table, and D and trimming were inferred from the DNA itself. The sample consists of some 88,000 clones, 65% to 90% of them appearing once. This rearrangement joins TRBV25-1 to TRBJ1-4, with 9 bases aligning to TRBD1. The clonotype was recovered from a man in his 60s with acute or convalescent COVID-19. Sequenced sample: peripheral blood. The CDR3 coding sequence is TGTGCCAGCAGTGACCAAAGGACAGGGGATGAAAAACTGTTTTTT. Protein sequence: CASSDQRTGDEKLFF.